This TCR beta chain was found in a study of cytomegalovirus exposure and HLA in healthy donors. Study observations and caveats: Both high specificity and high sensitivity reportedly marked the classifier's diagnosis of cytomegalovirus status. Sequencing likely caused a cluster of highly shared sequence variants. Several top significant clusters appeared, in a later analysis, to be linked to common viral pathogens.

Looked up from germline, CDR1 is SEHNR and CDR2 is FQNEAQ (reference sequence). With 8 bases removed from V and 2 bases from J, the gap between germline ends came to 15 bases. This CDR3 has 14 residues. PCR was performed using 60 Vbeta and 13 Jbeta primers. Under the authors' procedure: An analysis that came later counted some 80 million unique TCR beta chains, about 10 million shared. Some clones are missing from TCRdb's copy, which holds only in-frame ones; the method was immunoSEQ multiplex PCR. V and J calls plus clone size are reproduced from that table; the DNA served to infer D and trimming. The data show about 80,000 clones, 60% to 80% seen once. A remark on this clone: As yet, its antigen is unknown.

This chain links TRBV7-9 with TRBJ1-2; D unresolved. Input material: PBMCs. The source is a middle-aged woman in good health and CMV-seronegative. CDR3 bases: TGTGCCAGCGAACTAGGGCGGAACAACTATGGCTACACCTTC. Its protein is CASELGRNNYGYTF. Complete variable domain (other parts from reference TRBV7-9 and TRBJ1-2): DTGVSQNPRHKITKRGQNVTFRCDPISEHNRLYWYRQTLGQGPEFLTYFQNEAQLEKSRLLSDRFSAERPKGSFSTLEIQRTEQGDSAMYLCASELGRNNYGYTFGSGTRLTVV.